The 27 T cell receptor beta chains in this list originate from one sample, sequenced in a study of vaccination and CD4 T cells after COVID-19. Treatment described: roughly 10-day PBMC culture with coronavirus spike peptide pools or control peptides (ViraFEST assay). Once obtained from cultured CD4+ T cells, the DNA was sequenced using the Oncomine TCR Beta short-read assay. MiXCR was run by TCRdb on the PCR reads, yielding one entry per CDR3 protein. The profile shows roughly 10,000 distinct CDR3 sequences, approximately 55% of them singletons. No antigen has been assigned to these receptors. Sequencing input: CD4+ T cells from blood, cultured in vitro. The source of these receptors is a human donor who had recovered from COVID-19.

This clonotype was found a few times. The chain is built from TRBV19 and TRBJ1-5; TRBD1 agrees at 8 bases. Germline values: CDR1 LNHDA, CDR2 SQIVND (reference sequence). There are 16 residues in the CDR3. Germline trimming cut 4 bases from V and 2 bases from J; bases unmatched to any gene: 7. DNA for the CDR3: TGTGCCAGTAGTAATCCCTACAGGGGGGGCAATCAGCCCCAGCATTTT. This encodes CASSNPYRGGNQPQHF.

J is TRBJ2-5 and V is TRBV5-1; TRBD1 is a possible D gene (6 bases). The germline V gene has CDR1 SGHRS and CDR2 YFSETQ. The CDR3 covers 13 residues. Deletions cut 4 bases from V and 4 bases from J, with 11 bases between. The CDR3: CASSPGDSETQYF. Here the CDR3 DNA reads TGCGCCAGCAGCCCAGGGGATTCAGAGACCCAGTACTTC.

This rearrangement joins TRBV11-2 to TRBJ1-1; TRBD1 is a possible D gene (5 bases). Germline V gives CDR1 SGHAT, CDR2 FQNNGV. This CDR3 contains 14 residues. Trimming removed 1 base from V and 5 bases from J, with 11 bases in between. This CDR3 is CASSLGSGSTEAFF. The DNA for the CDR3 is TGTGCCAGCAGCTTAGGTTCAGGGAGTACTGAAGCTTTCTTT.

The chain combines TRBV5-1 with TRBJ2-3, with TRBD1 matching 9 bases. Germline values: CDR1 SGHRS, CDR2 YFSETQ. J gave up 4 bases and V 4 bases, and 10 bases lay outside the gene matches. CDR3 length: 16 amino acids. DNA of the CDR3: TGCGCCAGCAGCCCCCCCCCACAGGGGGCGGCAGATACGCAGTATTTT. This encodes CASSPPPQGAADTQYF.

This sequence joins TRBV5-4 and TRBJ2-2, with 10 bases identical to TRBD2. CDR1 SGHNT and CDR2 YYREEE come from the germline V gene (reference sequence). The CDR3 length is 15 residues. V gave up 4 bases and J gave up 7 bases; unmatched junction bases: 7. The CDR3 sequence is CASSQAGGPHGELFF. In DNA form, the CDR3 reads TGTGCCAGCAGCCAAGCGGGGGGGCCTCACGGGGAGCTGTTTTTT.

In its sample, this clonotype was seen once. The chain joins TRBV14 to TRBJ1-1; 9 positions agree with TRBD1. The CDR3 sequence is 14 residues long. The V gene end was trimmed by 6 bases and the J gene end by 5 bases; junction bases not matched to a gene: 7. Per germline, CDR1 SGHDN and CDR2 FVKESK. CDR3 in DNA: TGTGCCAGCAGGCCTACAGGGGGCTTAACTGAAGCTTTCTTT. Its translation is CASRPTGGLTEAFF.

This clonotype was recorded a few times. This chain connects TRBV20-1 to TRBJ1-1; D is possibly TRBD1 (5 bases). The CDR3 extends over 15 amino acids. Germline V lookup: CDR1 DFQATT, CDR2 SNEGSKA (reference sequence). Trimming cost V 3 bases and J 8 bases, with 22 bases left between them. As DNA, the CDR3 is TGCAGTGCTAGCCCCCAGGGAAGGGAAAGGAGGGAAGCTTTCTTT. Its protein product is CSASPQGRERREAFF.

This chain links TRBV6-5 with TRBJ1-1, with a weak D call TRBD1 (6 bases). Germline-derived CDR1 and CDR2 are MNHEY and SVGAGI. V lost 4 bases to trimming and J lost 7 bases, with 22 bases between them. CDR3 length equals 16 residues. The CDR3, as DNA: TGTGCCAGCAGTTCCGGGAACTACAGGGAATATGGTGAAGCTTTCTTT. It specifies CASSSGNYREYGEAFF.

The V gene is TRBV6-1, the J gene TRBJ2-3, with a tentative D call TRBD1 (5 bases). The CDR3 extends over 17 amino acids. V was trimmed by 4 bases and J by 0 bases, leaving 17 bases between them. The germline CDR1 and CDR2 sequences are MNHNS and SASEGT. The CDR3 sequence is CASSGGRAGPSTDTQYF. The CDR3 nucleotides read TGTGCCAGCAGTGGGGGTAGGGCAGGGCCGAGCACAGATACGCAGTATTTT.

The chain couples TRBV7-2 to TRBJ2-5; TRBD1 might be the D (5 bases). This CDR3 is 16 amino acids long. V lost 0 bases, J lost 5 bases, and 16 bases lay in between. The germline V gene encodes CDR1 SGHTA and CDR2 FQGNSA. The DNA for the CDR3 is TGTGCCAGCAGCTTAGCTAACCCCAGGGATTGGGAGACCCAGTACTTC. Encoded protein: CASSLANPRDWETQYF.

V usage is TRBV11-2 and J usage is TRBJ2-7, with TRBD1 identical over 7 bases. J lost 4 bases, V lost 2 bases, and 2 bases had no gene match. Germline CDR1 reads SGHAT; CDR2 reads FQNNGV. The CDR3 spans 13 residues. In nucleotides, the CDR3 is TGTGCCAGCAGCTTAAACAGGGGTTACGAGCAGTACTTC. It is translated as CASSLNRGYEQYF.

This clonotype occurred a few times. This rearrangement joins TRBV15 to TRBJ1-5; no firm D call. Germline-derived CDR1 and CDR2 are LNHNV and YYDKDF (reference sequence). V lost 0 bases and J 5 bases, leaving 2 bases between the germline ends. This CDR3 region has 12 residues. DNA for the CDR3: TGTGCCACCAGCAGAGATGATCAGCCCCAGCATTTT. Translated, it gives CATSRDDQPQHF.

The chain's CDR3 is CASSTTTANYGYTF. The CDR3 nucleotides read TGTGCCAGTAGTACAACAACGGCTAACTATGGCTACACCTTC. The chain is built from TRBV19 and TRBJ1-2; D is ambiguous. Germline V gene sequence: CDR1 LNHDA, CDR2 SQIVND (reference sequence). V lost 4 bases and J 0 bases, leaving 9 bases between the germline ends. The CDR3 has 14 residues.

The J gene is TRBJ2-5, the V gene TRBV5-5, with 10 bases lining up with TRBD2. This CDR3 spans 17 amino acids. J lost 6 bases, V lost 0 bases, and 11 bases had no gene match. Looked up from germline, CDR1 is SGHKS and CDR2 is YYEKEE (reference sequence). The DNA of the CDR3 is TGTGCCAGCAGCTTGGGGAGTATTGCTAGCGGGGGAAAGACCCAGTACTTC. Protein product: CASSLGSIASGGKTQYF. The full variable domain, completed using reference TRBV5-5 and TRBJ2-5, is DAGVTQSPTHLIKTRGQQVTLRCSPISGHKSVSWYQQVLGQGPQFIFQYYEKEERGRGNFPDRFSARQFPNYSSELNVNALLLGDSALYLCASSLGSIASGGKTQYFGPGTRLLVL.

This clonotype was detected only a few times. The V and J genes are TRBV20-1 and TRBJ2-1; 12 positions match TRBD1. The CDR3 length is 16 residues. With 3 bases clipped from V and 10 bases from J, the junction kept 13 bases outside the gene matches. Germline-derived CDR1 and CDR2 are DFQATT and SNEGSKA (reference sequence). CDR3 in amino acids: CSARGLSGQGAWEQFF. The DNA for the CDR3 is TGCAGTGCTAGGGGATTGTCGGGACAGGGGGCTTGGGAGCAGTTCTTC.

This clonotype has a handful of counts. J is TRBJ1-1 and V is TRBV19; D possibly corresponds to TRBD1 (5 bases). In germline, CDR1 is LNHDA, CDR2 SQIVND (reference sequence). The V gene lost 8 bases and the J gene lost 5 bases, with 12 bases spanning the gap. CDR3 size: 12 residues. The CDR3 protein is CASRTGRTEAFF. The CDR3 DNA follows: TGTGCCAGTCGCACGGGGCGGACTGAAGCTTTCTTT.

V is TRBV2 and J is TRBJ2-5; D possibly matches TRBD1 or TRBD2 (6 bases each). In germline, CDR1 is SNHLY, CDR2 FYNNEI. This CDR3 region has 16 residues. V was cut by 6 bases and J by 4 bases, with 21 bases left in between. The CDR3 DNA sequence: TGTGCCAGCAGAAGGGATCTGGGGGGCGTCGGAGAGACCCAGTACTTC. Encoded protein: CASRRDLGGVGETQYF.

This clonotype was seen a handful of times. This sequence joins TRBV7-2 and TRBJ1-1; no reliable D call. The CDR3 loop spans 13 amino acids. Trimming removed 7 bases at V and 7 bases at J, with 16 bases between. Germline V CDR1 and CDR2: SGHTA, FQGNSA. Here the CDR3 DNA reads TGTGCCAGCAACCTGGACGGTCCCCGTGAAGCTTTCTTT. This translates into CASNLDGPREAFF. The entire variable domain, with the rest obtained from reference TRBV7-2 and TRBJ1-1, is as follows: GAGVSQSPSNKVTEKGKDVELRCDPISGHTALYWYRQSLGQGLEFLIYFQGNSAPDKSGLPSDRFSAERTGGSVSTLTIQRTQQEDSAVYLCASNLDGPREAFFGQGTRLTVV.

The chain recombines TRBV12-3 or TRBV12-4 with TRBJ1-2, with TRBD1 as a possible D gene (5 bases). The CDR3 consists of 13 residues. V lost 6 bases to trimming and J lost 6 bases, with 14 bases between them. The CDR3 is CASSYWGLNGYTF. CDR3 sequence (DNA): TGTGCCAGCAGCTACTGGGGGTTGAATGGCTACACCTTC.

CDR3 nucleotides: TGTGCCAGCTCGACAAGTGGGGGCTCTGGGGCCAACGTCCTGACTTTC. It yields the protein CASSTSGGSGANVLTF. The genes are TRBV18 and TRBJ2-6, with D perhaps being TRBD1 or TRBD2 (5 bases each). Looked up from germline, CDR1 is KGHSH and CDR2 is LQKENI. V lost 6 bases and J 0 bases, leaving 12 bases between the germline ends. The CDR3 spans 16 residues.

This chain joins TRBV10-3 and TRBJ2-3; TRBD2 agrees at 10 bases. After removal of 6 bases from V and 3 bases from J, the junction contained 3 bases not matched to a gene. CDR3 length: 14 residues. CDR1 and CDR2 from the germline V gene are ENHRY and SYGVKD. The CDR3 DNA is TGTGCCATCAGGGGGACTAGCGAGACAGATACGCAGTATTTT. Its translation: CAIRGTSETDTQYF.

The chain links TRBV6-2 or TRBV6-3 to TRBJ2-2; D is possibly TRBD1 (6 bases). V lost 0 bases, J lost 0 bases, and 11 bases lay in between. CDR3 length: 17 amino acids. Germline CDR1 MNHEY, CDR2 SVGEGT. CDR3 coding DNA: TGTGCCAGCAGTTACTCACCGACAGGCGCGAACACCGGGGAGCTGTTTTTT. The encoded protein is CASSYSPTGANTGELFF.

This clonotype has only a few counts. The chain recombines TRBV19 with TRBJ2-7; 9 bases agree with TRBD2. The ends lost 6 bases at V and 3 bases at J; junction bases unmatched: 3. This CDR3 has 13 residues. CDR1 LNHDA and CDR2 SQIVND come from the germline V gene (reference sequence). The CDR3 DNA is TGTGCCAGTAGGGCTAGCGGGGTCTACGAGCAGTACTTC. Protein: CASRASGVYEQYF.

In regard to this clonotype: A clone one base away is much larger, so this may be a read error. The CDR3 is CASNSPLSYGYTF. CDR3 nucleotide sequence: TGTGCCAGCAACTCCCCATTAAGCTATGGCTACACCTTC. V gene TRBV9 combines with J gene TRBJ1-2; D gene uncertain. The CDR3 runs 13 residues. V lost 6 bases and J lost 4, with 13 bases in between. CDR1 SGDLS and CDR2 YYNGEE come from the germline V gene.

The chain employs TRBV5-1 and TRBJ1-1; 8 nucleotides agree with TRBD1. V dropped 3 bases and J dropped 7; count of bases not matched to a gene: 14. Germline V gene lookup returns CDR1 SGHRS and CDR2 YFSETQ. CDR3 length: 16 amino acids. Here the CDR3 reads CASSYNGGQGRSEAFF. CDR3 nucleotides: TGCGCCAGCAGCTATAATGGAGGACAGGGACGAAGTGAAGCTTTCTTT.

In its sample, this clonotype was seen a few times. The genes are TRBV6-1 and TRBJ1-3, with TRBD1 as a possible D gene (6 bases). Per the germline V gene, CDR1 is MNHNS and CDR2 is SASEGT. V was cut by 2 bases and J by 2 bases, with 10 bases left in between. The length of the CDR3 is 15 residues. In nucleotides, the CDR3 is TGTGCCAGCAGTGAATGGCCAGGGGCTGGAAACACCATATATTTT. It is translated as CASSEWPGAGNTIYF.

The V call is TRBV27, the J call TRBJ2-1; TRBD2 matches at 10 bases. The germline V gene has CDR1 MNHEY and CDR2 SMNVEV (reference sequence). This CDR3 is built from 17 residues. V gave up 6 bases and J gave up 4 bases; unmatched junction bases: 12. For the CDR3, the DNA is TGTGCCAGCAGCTATATAAGTAGGACTAGCGGATACAATGAGCAGTTCTTC. Translation: CASSYISRTSGYNEQFF.